Presented here are 28 T cell receptor beta chains from one specimen sequenced in a study of read filtering for tumor transcriptome and immune sequencing. This library used roughly 400 ng RNA and molecular barcoded adaptors spanning alpha/delta and beta/gamma chains. MiXCR, run by TCRdb on the reads, gives a single entry per CDR3 protein. The sample contains 130,000 or so distinct CDR3 sequences, over 10% of which appear only once. The sequencing sample was made of a population of CD138-negative cells sorted from bone marrow. Source of these receptors: a donor at least 40 years old with multiple myeloma.

This clonotype was counted at least ten times. This chain joins TRBV4-2 and TRBJ2-3; the D gene is possibly TRBD2 (6 bases). The germline V gene encodes CDR1 LGHNA and CDR2 YNFKEQ. This CDR3 is built from 15 residues. Between the trimmed V and J ends, which lost 1 base and 4 bases, there was a span of 12 bases. The CDR3 region is CASSQAGAGADTQYF. CDR3 DNA sequence: TGTGCCAGCAGCCAAGCGGGAGCGGGTGCAGATACGCAGTATTTT.

This clonotype was recorded at least ten times. This chain joins TRBV6-6 and TRBJ2-5, with D possibly being TRBD1 (6 bases). The CDR3 runs to 15 residues. The V and J ends lost 7 bases and 5 bases respectively, with 20 bases between them. CDR1 is MNHNY and CDR2 is SVGAGI in the germline V gene (reference sequence). The chain's CDR3 is CASTTRMGAGETQYF. The CDR3 DNA reads as TGTGCCAGCACTACACGGATGGGGGCAGGGGAGACCCAGTACTTC.

Many counts were recorded for this clonotype. The V and J genes are TRBV20-1 and TRBJ2-1; TRBD2 might be the D (5 bases). The CDR3 is made up of 12 amino acids. The V end was cut by 2 bases, the J end by 7 bases, with 9 bases between. Germline V gene data show CDR1 as DFQATT and CDR2 as SNEGSKA (reference sequence). For the CDR3, the DNA is TGCAGTGCTAGACCATGGACTAATGAGCAGTTCTTC. Translated, it gives CSARPWTNEQFF.

In its sample, this clonotype was seen many times. V and J are TRBV5-1 and TRBJ2-3, with D unresolved. Deletions cut 5 bases from V and 2 bases from J, with 9 bases between. The CDR3 is made up of 13 amino acids. CDR1 is SGHRS and CDR2 is YFSETQ in the germline V gene. CDR3 nucleotide sequence: TGCGCCAGCAGGGTAACTATCACAGATACGCAGTATTTT. Its protein is CASRVTITDTQYF.

This clonotype has ten or more counts. The rearrangement links TRBV20-1 to TRBJ1-6; possibly TRBD1 for D (6 bases). V was trimmed by 1 base and J by 6 bases, leaving 10 bases between them. Germline V gene data show CDR1 as DFQATT and CDR2 as SNEGSKA (reference sequence). CDR3 length equals 14 residues. This CDR3 is CSARASRGNSPLHF. DNA for the CDR3: TGCAGTGCTAGAGCTAGCAGGGGTAATTCACCCCTCCACTTT.

Points on this clonotype: Since a much larger clone is just one base distant, this may be a read error. V is TRBV29-1 and J is TRBJ2-3; 7 bases match TRBD2. V was clipped by 1 base and J by 3 bases; unmatched bases: 4. This CDR3 is built from 14 residues. Germline CDR1 and CDR2: SQVTM and ANQGSEA. CDR3 DNA: TGCAGCGTTGAAGTGCGGGAGCTTACAGATACGCAGTATTTT. This gives the protein CSVEVRELTDTQYF.

In this sample, this clonotype turned up many times. The rearrangement links TRBV6-2 or TRBV6-3 to TRBJ1-5, with D possibly matching TRBD1 (5 bases). Germline CDR1 is MNHEY and CDR2 is SVGEGT. The V end was cut by 6 bases, the J end by 5 bases, with 23 bases between. CDR3 length: 17 amino acids. The CDR3 nucleotides are TGTGCCAGCAGGGCTATACCCCAGGATCGAGGGGATCAGCCCCAGCATTTT. Amino acids: CASRAIPQDRGDQPQHF.

Ten or more counts support this clonotype. The chain employs TRBV9 and TRBJ2-1; TRBD2 agrees at 8 bases. The germline V gene encodes CDR1 SGDLS and CDR2 YYNGEE. V was clipped by 4 bases and J by 4 bases; unmatched bases: 16. This CDR3 region has 18 residues. In DNA form, the CDR3 reads TGTGCCAGCAGCCCGATAAATACCGGGACTAGGCCTTACAATGAGCAGTTCTTC. It specifies CASSPINTGTRPYNEQFF.

This clonotype was found many times. The CDR3 coding sequence is TGTGCCAGCAGCCAAGCTGGTTTCAAGAACACTGAAGCTTTCTTT. This gives the protein CASSQAGFKNTEAFF. The chain employs TRBV4-2 and TRBJ1-1; D call uncertain. Germline values: CDR1 LGHNA, CDR2 YNFKEQ. Trimming left V 1 base short and J 1 base short, with 10 bases between. CDR3 length equals 15 residues.

This clonotype was seen many times. The V call is TRBV6-6, the J call TRBJ2-7; 7 bases line up with TRBD2. The CDR3 is 14 residues long. Germline values: CDR1 MNHNY, CDR2 SVGAGI (reference sequence). Trimming at V came to 6 bases and at J to 4 bases, leaving 9 bases not matched to a gene. This chain's CDR3 is CASRGGASGYEQYF. The CDR3 DNA sequence: TGTGCCAGCAGGGGAGGGGCCTCAGGGTACGAGCAGTACTTC.

Ten or more counts support this clonotype. The chain uses TRBV6-2 or TRBV6-3 and TRBJ2-4, with 8 bases that match TRBD2. With 8 bases clipped from V and 8 bases from J, the junction kept 14 bases outside the gene matches. Germline CDR1 MNHEY, CDR2 SVGEGT. The CDR3 spans 15 residues. CDR3 nucleotides: TGTGCCAGCTCACCGACGGGACTAGATCAATACATTCAGTACTTC. It codes for CASSPTGLDQYIQYF.

This clonotype has a count of ten or more. The gene calls are TRBV6-5 and TRBJ2-7, with a weak D call TRBD1 (5 bases). V was cut by 6 bases and J by 3 bases, with 9 bases left in between. The CDR3 runs to 12 residues. CDR1 and CDR2 from the germline V gene are MNHEY and SVGAGI. The CDR3 is CASSHDSYEQYF. The CDR3, as DNA: TGTGCCAGCAGCCACGACAGCTACGAGCAGTACTTC.

This clonotype was seen repeatedly, ten times or more. Here the CDR3 reads CASSFSVSLYNEQFF. In DNA form, the CDR3 reads TGTGCCAGCAGCTTTTCTGTTTCCCTTTACAATGAGCAGTTCTTC. This rearrangement joins TRBV7-8 to TRBJ2-1; D is undetermined. Looked up from germline, CDR1 is SGHVS and CDR2 is FQNEAQ. The CDR3 length is 15 residues. Trimming took off 3 bases at V and 4 bases at J, with 13 bases between the two ends.

The table lists this clonotype with a few counts. As DNA, the CDR3 is TGTGCCAGCAGACCTGACCCTAATCCAAATGAGCAGTTCTTC. This gives the protein CASRPDPNPNEQFF. The chain combines TRBV12-3 or TRBV12-4 with TRBJ2-1; D unclear. V gave up 6 bases and J gave up 7 bases, with 16 bases separating them. This CDR3 comprises 14 residues.

This clonotype was counted a few times. The chain has TRBV7-9 and TRBJ2-3; TRBD1 agrees at 10 bases. V shed 1 base, J shed 0 bases, and the junction held 7 bases outside the gene matches. Germline-derived CDR1 and CDR2 are SEHNR and FQNEAQ (reference sequence). The length of the CDR3 is 18 residues. The CDR3 loop is CASSLEGTGVQSTDTQYF. The CDR3 nucleotides are TGTGCCAGCAGCTTAGAAGGGACAGGGGTCCAAAGCACAGATACGCAGTATTTT.

At least ten counts were recorded for this clonotype. The rearrangement links TRBV11-1 to TRBJ2-1; possibly TRBD2 for D (5 bases). The CDR3 covers 12 residues. Trimming stripped 5 bases from V and 11 bases from J, with 13 bases between. CDR1 SGHAT and CDR2 FQDESV come from the germline V gene (reference sequence). The CDR3 bases are TGTGCCAGCAGCCTCCCGGAGCGGAAGCAGTTCTTC. It yields the protein CASSLPERKQFF.

This clonotype was observed at least ten times. The chain joins TRBV7-9 to TRBJ2-4; possibly TRBD1 or TRBD2 for D (6 bases each). Germline-derived CDR1 and CDR2 are SEHNR and FQNEAQ (reference sequence). V dropped 3 bases and J dropped 8 bases, with 14 bases sitting between them. The CDR3 sequence is 14 residues long. The CDR3 region has the DNA TGTGCCAGCAGCTTGGAGGGGGGCTGGGACATTCAGTACTTC. Its protein is CASSLEGGWDIQYF.

This clonotype was seen repeatedly, ten times or more. The J gene is TRBJ2-3, the V gene TRBV20-1; tentatively, D is TRBD1 (6 bases). This CDR3 region has 16 residues. Trimming pared 0 bases from V and 6 bases from J, leaving 19 bases between. Germline V lookup: CDR1 DFQATT, CDR2 SNEGSKA (reference sequence). The CDR3 coding sequence is TGCAGTGCTAGAGATCGTCCACACTCAAGGGGGGATACGCAGTATTTT. Translation: CSARDRPHSRGDTQYF.

A word on this clonotype: A single base is all that separates this from a far larger clone, so a read error is likely. This chain connects TRBV12-3 or TRBV12-4 to TRBJ2-1; possibly TRBD2 for D (8 bases). The CDR3 is 14 residues long. The V end lost 8 bases, the J end lost 12 bases, and 23 bases lay between the germline ends. CDR3 nucleotide sequence: TGTGCCAGCGGGACAGCGGGGGTAGGTTTGGGGCAGTTCTTC. Translated: CASGTAGVGLGQFF.

The rearrangement joins TRBV24-1 to TRBJ2-2, with unresolved D. V lost 7 bases and J lost 3, with 2 bases in between. The CDR3 length is 11 residues. Per germline, CDR1 KGHDR and CDR2 SFDVKD. The CDR3 region is CATRDTGELFF. Written as DNA, the CDR3 is TGTGCCACCAGAGACACCGGGGAGCTGTTTTTT.

This clonotype was seen only a few times. A much bigger clone sits one base away, suggesting this may be a read error. This sequence joins TRBV21-1 and TRBJ1-5. TRBV21-1 is assigned pseudogene status. There are 15 residues in the CDR3. CDR3 nucleotides: TGTGCCAGCAGCAGAGCCACCTCCTTCTTTCTTCCCCAGCATTTT. Translation gives CASSRATSFFLPQHF.

This clonotype was seen only once. As the CDR3 is not closed by the conserved phenylalanine or tryptophan, this likely results from a read error. The chain is built from TRBV28 and TRBJ2-5; 10 nucleotides line up with TRBD2. The CDR3 contains 15 residues. J lost 0 bases, V lost 4 bases, and 2 bases had no gene match. Germline CDR1 is MDHEN and CDR2 is SYDVKM. CDR3 in amino acids: CASSWTSGNQETQYY. The CDR3 DNA is TGTGCCAGCAGTTGGACTAGCGGTAACCAAGAGACCCAGTACTAC.

In regard to this clonotype: This likely came from a read error, as a far larger clone is one base away. The chain uses TRBV6-2 or TRBV6-3 and TRBJ2-1; TRBD2 matches 7 bases. Germline lookup yields CDR1 MNHEY and CDR2 SVGEGT. The CDR3 is 14 amino acids. CDR3 coding DNA: TGTGCCGGCAGTTACGGCCTAGCGGACGATGAGCAGTTCTTC. Encoded protein: CAGSYGLADDEQFF.

This clonotype appeared once. One base away lies a much larger clone, so this may be a sequencing read error. This chain links TRBV20-1 with TRBJ1-1; D perhaps matches TRBD1 (5 bases). The CDR3 runs 12 residues. Germline V gene lookup returns CDR1 DFQATT and CDR2 SNEGSKA (reference sequence). CDR3 loop: CGASRDNTEAFF. The CDR3 DNA is TGCGGTGCTAGCAGGGACAACACTGAAGCTTTCTTT.

This chain links TRBV11-3 with TRBJ2-2; TRBD2 is a possible D gene (5 bases). CDR1 and CDR2 from the germline V gene are SGHNT and YENEEA. The CDR3 consists of 14 residues. Trimming left V 7 bases short and J 4 bases short, with 13 bases between. CDR3 region: CASTTTRVTGELFF. The CDR3 region has the DNA TGTGCCAGCACCACAACTAGGGTCACCGGGGAGCTGTTTTTT.

About this clonotype: A much larger clone sits a single nucleotide away, making a read error possible. The V and J genes are TRBV7-9 and TRBJ1-1; D may be TRBD1 (5 bases). This CDR3 has 14 residues. Germline V CDR1 and CDR2: SEHNR, FQNEAQ (reference sequence). The CDR3 loop reads CASSERTRGTEALF. The CDR3 DNA is TGTGCCAGCAGCGAGAGGACCCGGGGGACTGAAGCTCTCTTT.

This clonotype showed up many times. The chain employs TRBV5-5 and TRBJ2-4, with unresolved D. Trimming cost V 3 bases and J 4 bases, with 14 bases left between them. There are 15 residues in the CDR3. Germline V gene data show CDR1 as SGHKS and CDR2 as YYEKEE (reference sequence). Here the CDR3 DNA reads TGTGCCAGCAGCTGGGTAATACTGGAGAAAAACATTCAGTACTTC. Encoded protein: CASSWVILEKNIQYF.

This clonotype was seen repeatedly, ten times or more. The rearrangement uses TRBV20-1 and TRBJ2-7; 9 bases are shared with TRBD2. V dropped 4 bases and J dropped 3; count of bases not matched to a gene: 4. The CDR3 is made up of 13 amino acids. The germline V gene has CDR1 DFQATT and CDR2 SNEGSKA (reference sequence). In nucleotides, the CDR3 is TGCAGTGCTACGAGTAGCGGGGGCTACGAGCAGTACTTC. It yields the protein CSATSSGGYEQYF.